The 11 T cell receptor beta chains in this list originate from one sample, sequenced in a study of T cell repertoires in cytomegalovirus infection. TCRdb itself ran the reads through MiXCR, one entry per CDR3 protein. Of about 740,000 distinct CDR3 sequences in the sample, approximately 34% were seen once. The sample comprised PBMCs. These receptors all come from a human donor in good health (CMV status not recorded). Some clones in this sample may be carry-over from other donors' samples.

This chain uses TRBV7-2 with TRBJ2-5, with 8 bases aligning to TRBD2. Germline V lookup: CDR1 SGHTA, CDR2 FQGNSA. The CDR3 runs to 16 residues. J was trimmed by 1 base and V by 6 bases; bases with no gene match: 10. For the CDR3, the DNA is TGTGCCAGCAGTCGAGGGGATACTAGCGGCCAAGAGACCCAGTACTTC. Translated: CASSRGDTSGQETQYF.

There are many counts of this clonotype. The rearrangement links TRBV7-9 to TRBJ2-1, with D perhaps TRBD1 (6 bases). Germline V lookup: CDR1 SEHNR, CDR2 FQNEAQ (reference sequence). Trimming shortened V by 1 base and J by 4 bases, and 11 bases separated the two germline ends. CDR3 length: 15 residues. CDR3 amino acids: CASSLGQAVYNEQFF. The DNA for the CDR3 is TGTGCCAGCAGCTTAGGACAGGCGGTATACAATGAGCAGTTCTTC.

The CDR3 nucleotides read TGTGCCAGCAGTGGACTGACAGACGGGACCGGGGAGCTGTTTTTT. Residues: CASSGLTDGTGELFF. V usage is TRBV6-1 and J usage is TRBJ2-2, with D possibly matching TRBD1 (5 bases). Germline-derived CDR1 and CDR2 are MNHNS and SASEGT. The V end lost 4 bases, the J end lost 5 bases, and 14 bases lay between the germline ends. The CDR3 is 15 amino acids.

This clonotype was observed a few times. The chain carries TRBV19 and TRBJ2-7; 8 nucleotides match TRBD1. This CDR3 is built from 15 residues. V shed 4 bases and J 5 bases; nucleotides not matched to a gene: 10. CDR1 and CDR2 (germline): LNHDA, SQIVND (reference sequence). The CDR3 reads CASSRMDRESNEQYF. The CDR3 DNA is TGTGCCAGTAGTAGAATGGACAGGGAGTCGAACGAGCAGTACTTC.

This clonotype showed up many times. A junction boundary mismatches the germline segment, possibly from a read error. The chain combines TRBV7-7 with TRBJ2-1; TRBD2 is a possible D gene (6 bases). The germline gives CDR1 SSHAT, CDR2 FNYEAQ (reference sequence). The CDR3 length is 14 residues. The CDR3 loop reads CASSSGGGPSEQFF. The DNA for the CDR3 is TGTGCTAGCAGCTCCGGCGGAGGGCCGAGTGAGCAGTTCTTC.

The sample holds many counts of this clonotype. The CDR3 sequence is CASSSREYEQYF. Written as DNA, the CDR3 is TGTGCCAGCAGCTCCAGGGAATACGAGCAGTACTTC. The rearrangement uses TRBV7-8 and TRBJ2-7; possible D gene TRBD1, 5 bases. With 4 bases removed from V and 4 bases from J, the gap between germline ends came to 8 bases. The CDR3 has 12 residues. CDR1 SGHVS and CDR2 FQNEAQ come from the germline V gene.

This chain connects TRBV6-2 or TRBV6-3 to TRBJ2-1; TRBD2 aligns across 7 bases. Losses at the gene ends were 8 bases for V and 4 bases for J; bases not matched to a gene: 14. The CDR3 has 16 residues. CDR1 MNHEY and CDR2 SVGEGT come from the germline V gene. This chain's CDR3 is CASGNRERGPYNEQFF. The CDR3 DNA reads TGTGCCAGCGGTAACCGGGAGCGGGGACCGTACAATGAGCAGTTCTTC.

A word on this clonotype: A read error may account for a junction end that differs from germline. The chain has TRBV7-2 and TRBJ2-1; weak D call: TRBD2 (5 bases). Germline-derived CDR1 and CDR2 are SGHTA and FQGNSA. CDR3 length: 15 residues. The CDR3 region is CASSLEGGPYKEQFF. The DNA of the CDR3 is TGTGCCAGCAGCTTAGAGGGCGGGCCCTACAAGGAGCAGTTCTTC.

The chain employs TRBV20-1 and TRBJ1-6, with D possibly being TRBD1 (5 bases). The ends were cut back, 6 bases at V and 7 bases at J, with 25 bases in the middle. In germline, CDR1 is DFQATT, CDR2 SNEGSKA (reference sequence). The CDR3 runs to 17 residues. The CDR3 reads CSARGGLTGTGNSPLHF. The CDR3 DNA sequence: TGCAGTGCCCGGGGGGGGTTAACGGGGACGGGAAATTCACCCCTCCACTTT.

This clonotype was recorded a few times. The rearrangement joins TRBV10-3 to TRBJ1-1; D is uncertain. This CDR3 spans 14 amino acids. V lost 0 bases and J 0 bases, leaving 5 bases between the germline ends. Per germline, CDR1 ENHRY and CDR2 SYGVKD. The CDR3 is CAISESSVNTEAFF. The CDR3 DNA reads TGTGCCATCAGTGAGTCGTCCGTGAACACTGAAGCTTTCTTT.

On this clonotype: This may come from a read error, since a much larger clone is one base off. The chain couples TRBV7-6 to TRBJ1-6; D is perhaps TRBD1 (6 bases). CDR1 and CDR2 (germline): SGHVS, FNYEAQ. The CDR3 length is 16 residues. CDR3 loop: CAISPGGGRANSPLHF. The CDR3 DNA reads TGTGCCATCAGCCCAGGAGGGGGAAGGGCAAATTCACCCCTCCACTTT.